Listed below are T cell receptor beta chains from one sample, sequenced in a study of blood T cell repertoires in COVID-19. Assay: immunoSEQ multiplex PCR; the TCRdb copy retains only in-frame clones and omits some. The sample has roughly 250,000 clones, roughly 89% seen once; the top ten hold 1.5%. Sequencing was done on a sample of peripheral blood. All receptors derive from a woman between 40 and 50 years old who had recovered from COVID-19. Both conserved end residues are part of each CDR3. D genes are given only for firm matches. Expanded clones get a size class; other rows say once, few or many, or leave the size out.

TRBJ2-7 once TRBV27 TRBD2 CASSPPGGGLHYEQYF TGTGCCAGCAGCCCCCCGGGGGGGGGTCTCCACTACGAGCAGTACTTC
TRBJ1-5 few TRBV5-1 - CASSPTTGFTQPQHF TGCGCCAGCAGCCCGACTACAGGGTTTACTCAGCCCCAGCATTTT
TRBJ2-7 - TRBV6-5 TRBD1 CASSYSSGGYEQYF TGTGCCAGCAGTTACTCGTCAGGGGGCTACGAGCAGTACTTC
TRBJ1-1 - TRBV5-1 - CASNRGGGTEAFF TGCGCCAGCAACCGGGGGGGCGGGACTGAAGCTTTCTTT
TRBJ2-5 - TRBV7-9 TRBD2 CASSNRLAGNQETQYF TGTGCCAGCAGCAACCGACTAGCGGGCAACCAAGAGACCCAGTACTTC
TRBJ1-6 - TRBV18 TRBD1 CASSLTGELNSPLHF TGTGCCAGCTCACTGACAGGGGAACTTAATTCACCCCTCCACTTT
TRBJ2-2 - TRBV10-3 TRBD1 CAISERQGATGELFF TGTGCCATCAGTGAGAGGCAGGGGGCCACCGGGGAGCTGTTTTTT
TRBJ1-4 - TRBV5-1 - CASSAQGGTNEKLFF TGCGCCAGCAGCGCCCAGGGCGGAACTAATGAAAAACTGTTTTTT
TRBJ2-7 - TRBV9 - CASSVDPTGPQYF TGTGCCAGCAGCGTAGACCCGACAGGACCCCAGTACTTC
TRBJ1-3 - TRBV11-2 - CASSLGAVFGNTIYF TGTGCCAGCAGCTTAGGTGCGGTTTTCGGAAACACCATATATTTT
TRBJ1-2 - TRBV24-1 - CATSDGANYGYTF TGTGCCACCAGTGATGGAGCTAACTATGGCTACACCTTC
TRBJ2-2 - TRBV9 - CASSQTPGIGLTGELFF TGTGCCAGCAGCCAGACGCCGGGAATTGGATTGACCGGGGAGCTGTTTTTT
TRBJ1-2 - TRBV6-5 - CASKTGLGYGYTF TGTGCCAGCAAGACAGGTTTGGGCTATGGCTACACCTTC
TRBJ2-5 - TRBV28 TRBD1 CASSLWAGGTETQYF TGTGCCAGCAGTTTATGGGCAGGGGGCACGGAGACCCAGTACTTC
TRBJ2-5 - TRBV19 - CASSSGSQETQYF TGTGCCAGTAGTTCAGGGTCCCAAGAGACCCAGTACTTC
TRBJ1-2 - TRBV6-5 - CASQRRGANYGYTF TGTGCCAGTCAACGCCGAGGAGCAAACTATGGCTACACCTTC
TRBJ1-1 - TRBV5-1 - CASSLAGGRVVNTEAFF TGCGCCAGCAGCTTGGCGGGGGGCAGGGTAGTAAACACTGAAGCTTTCTTT
TRBJ2-1 - TRBV21-1 - CASSKGRTHSYNEQFF TGTGCCAGCAGCAAAGGAAGGACACACTCCTACAATGAGCAGTTCTTC
TRBJ1-4 - TRBV5-8 TRBD1 CASSVARDRARNEKLFF TGTGCCAGCAGCGTGGCCCGGGACAGGGCACGTAATGAAAAACTGTTTTTT
TRBJ2-1 - TRBV6-1 - CASSDVGAGRSYNEQFF TGTGCCAGCAGTGACGTTGGGGCGGGAAGGTCCTACAATGAGCAGTTCTTC
TRBJ2-5 - TRBV9 TRBD2 CASSQGLAGDYRKTQYF TGTGCCAGCAGCCAGGGACTAGCGGGGGATTATCGGAAGACCCAGTACTTC
TRBJ1-2 - TRBV5-1 - CASRESTGAYGYTF TGCGCCAGCAGGGAGTCGACAGGAGCTTATGGCTACACCTTC
TRBJ2-7 - TRBV27 TRBD1 CASSLFIGQGTSSEQYF TGTGCCAGCAGTTTATTTATAGGACAGGGGACCTCTAGTGAGCAGTACTTC
TRBJ2-7 - TRBV28 - CASRPGTQASEQYF TGTGCCAGCAGACCCGGGACACAAGCCTCCGAGCAGTACTTC
TRBJ2-7 few TRBV2 - CASRESNYEQYF TGTGCCAGCAGGGAGTCAAACTACGAGCAGTACTTC
TRBJ2-7 - TRBV2 - CASTPESRSYEQYF TGTGCCAGCACCCCGGAGTCTCGCTCCTACGAGCAGTACTTC
TRBJ2-1 - TRBV29-1 - CSVGRSDYNEQFF TGCAGCGTTGGTCGGAGTGACTACAATGAGCAGTTCTTC
TRBJ2-3 - TRBV30 - CAWSPLLSGAQYF TGTGCCTGGAGTCCCCTTCTTAGCGGTGCGCAGTATTTT
TRBJ2-7 - TRBV27 TRBD1 CASSLSAGTGANYEQYF TGTGCCAGCAGTTTATCTGCCGGGACAGGCGCTAACTACGAGCAGTACTTC
TRBJ1-2 - TRBV5-1 - CASSPGHNYGYTF TGCGCCAGCAGCCCGGGACATAACTATGGCTACACCTTC
TRBJ1-1 - TRBV15 TRBD1 CATSSRTGRGSEAFF TGTGCCACCAGCAGCCGCACCGGCAGGGGGAGTGAAGCTTTCTTT
TRBJ2-5 - TRBV5-6 TRBD2 CASSFGRGRWETQYF TGTGCCAGCAGCTTCGGGCGGGGGAGGTGGGAGACCCAGTACTTC
TRBJ2-3 - TRBV2 TRBD2 CASSALAGGSTDTQYF TGTGCCAGCAGCGCACTAGCGGGGGGTTCTACAGATACGCAGTATTTT
TRBJ2-2 - TRBV6-4 TRBD1 CASSEQGYTGELFF TGTGCCAGCAGTGAACAGGGGTATACCGGGGAGCTGTTTTTT
TRBJ2-7 many TRBV5-1 TRBD1 CASSSGQAMGEQYF TGCGCCAGCAGCTCAGGACAGGCGATGGGCGAGCAGTACTTC
TRBJ1-2 - TRBV2 TRBD1 CASSGQGFRGYTF TGTGCCAGCAGTGGACAGGGCTTTCGTGGCTACACCTTC
TRBJ1-5 few TRBV10-3 - CASCSGGLNQPQHF TGTGCCTCCTGCTCGGGGGGGCTCAATCAGCCCCAGCATTTT
TRBJ1-3 - TRBV15 - CATSSGQLSGNTIYF TGTGCCACCAGCAGCGGACAGCTCTCTGGAAACACCATATATTTT
TRBJ1-1 - TRBV10-3 - CAISDRLSPEAFF TGTGCCATCAGTGACCGTTTAAGCCCTGAAGCTTTCTTT
TRBJ1-5 few TRBV2 - CASRGDNNQPQHF TGTGCCAGCAGGGGGGACAATAATCAGCCCCAGCATTTT
TRBJ2-4 - TRBV10-3 - CAITSPGANIQYF TGTGCCATCACATCCCCAGGGGCGAACATTCAGTACTTC
TRBJ1-5 few TRBV7-2 - CASSPLRAGNQPQHF TGTGCCAGCAGCCCCCTCAGGGCGGGAAATCAGCCCCAGCATTTT
TRBJ2-1 - TRBV11-3 - CASSLVDYAEQFF TGTGCCAGCAGCTTGGTCGACTATGCCGAGCAGTTCTTC